The 28 T cell receptor beta chains given below trace back to one sample, sequenced in a study of shared clonotypes between healthy human individuals. Repertoires were generated with immunoSEQ multiplex PCR, while TCRdb's copy carries only in-frame clones and drops some. This table holds 2 million to 2.5 million clones, 92% found once. The sample was naive CD4+ T cells from PBMCs. Subset noted: CD45RA+ positively selected. All receptors derive from a man aged 18 to 35 in good health. Some clones in this sample may be carry-over from other donors' samples.

As for this clone: The same CDR3 can be traced to other DNA sequences in this sample. The gene calls are TRBV5-1 and TRBJ2-7, with TRBD1 matching 10 bases. CDR1 SGHRS and CDR2 YFSETQ come from the germline V gene. The length of the CDR3 is 15 residues. V lost 0 bases, J lost 2 bases, and 2 bases stayed unmatched. The chain's CDR3 is CASSLAGTGAYEQYF. CDR3 bases: TGCGCCAGCAGCTTGGCCGGGACAGGGGCCTACGAGCAGTACTTC. Filled out from reference TRBV5-1 and TRBJ2-7, the complete variable domain reads KAGVTQTPRYLIKTRGQQVTLSCSPISGHRSVSWYQQTPGQGLQFLFEYFSETQRNKGNFPGRFSGRQFSNSRSEMNVSTLELGDSALYLCASSLAGTGAYEQYFGPGTRLTVT.

This chain joins TRBV28 and TRBJ1-5; no definite D call. CDR3 size: 11 residues. CDR1 is MDHEN, CDR2 SYDVKM, per germline. Deletions cut 4 bases from V and 9 bases from J, with 7 bases between. DNA of the CDR3: TGTGCCAGCAGTTCCAAGGTGCCCCAGCATTTT. It codes for CASSSKVPQHF.

The J gene is TRBJ2-2, the V gene TRBV6-6; D may be TRBD2 (6 bases). CDR1 is MNHNY, CDR2 SVGAGI, per germline (reference sequence). The germline V and J ends were trimmed by 6 bases and 2 bases, with 13 bases remaining between them. The CDR3 consists of 15 residues. CDR3 DNA sequence: TGTGCCAGCAGGGTGACTAGGGGTAACACCGGGGAGCTGTTTTTT. Its protein product is CASRVTRGNTGELFF.

The V and J genes are TRBV18 and TRBJ1-2, with 8 positions matching TRBD1. CDR3 length equals 16 residues. J lost 8 bases, V lost 6 bases, and 17 bases had no gene match. CDR1 is KGHSH, CDR2 LQKENI, per germline. CDR3 bases: TGTGCCAGCTCCCCCCAACAGGGGGGGGACTTGGGAGGCTACACCTTC. It yields the protein CASSPQQGGDLGGYTF.

This chain joins TRBV6-5 and TRBJ1-5; no clear D gene. This CDR3 contains 15 residues. Germline V gene lookup returns CDR1 MNHEY and CDR2 SVGAGI. The germline V and J ends were trimmed by 7 bases and 4 bases, with 17 bases remaining between them. DNA for the CDR3: TGTGCCAGCACCATGGGTAAGGGTTTTAATCAGCCCCAGCATTTT. Translated, it gives CASTMGKGFNQPQHF.

V is TRBV28 and J is TRBJ1-2; D call uncertain. Trimming removed 5 bases from V and 8 bases from J, with 15 bases in between. From germline, CDR1 is MDHEN and CDR2 SYDVKM. The CDR3 length is 13 residues. CDR3 DNA: TGTGCCAGCAGTCCCGTTAATGGGCTCGGCTACACCTTC. Its protein is CASSPVNGLGYTF.

This chain joins TRBV5-1 and TRBJ2-1, with D possibly called TRBD1 or TRBD2 (6 bases each). Trimming removed 0 bases from V and 7 bases from J, with 17 bases in between. The CDR3 is 16 residues long. The germline V gene encodes CDR1 SGHRS and CDR2 YFSETQ. CDR3 residues: CASSLDRPGAGNEQFF. CDR3 nucleotides: TGCGCCAGCAGCTTGGATCGCCCGGGGGCGGGGAATGAGCAGTTCTTC.

This sequence joins TRBV25-1 and TRBJ2-1, with 12 bases matching TRBD2. Germline CDR1 and CDR2: MGHDK and SYGVNS. The CDR3 length is 15 residues. Losses at the gene ends were 4 bases for V and 7 bases for J; bases not matched to a gene: 5. The chain's CDR3 is CASSGLAGVGNEQFF. In nucleotides, the CDR3 is TGTGCCAGCAGTGGACTAGCGGGAGTAGGGAATGAGCAGTTCTTC.

The CDR3 region has the DNA TGTGCCAGCACAAGTTATGGCCGGGGACTCGCGTACAATGAGCAGTTCTTC. It is translated as CASTSYGRGLAYNEQFF. The chain links TRBV28 to TRBJ2-1, with a weak D call TRBD2 (6 bases). The CDR3 length is 17 residues. V was trimmed by 7 bases and J by 4 bases, leaving 23 bases between them. Germline V gene data show CDR1 as MDHEN and CDR2 as SYDVKM.

This clone has a single count. The chain recombines TRBV29-1 with TRBJ2-1; TRBD1 matches at 10 bases. Germline-derived CDR1 and CDR2 are SQVTM and ANQGSEA. Trimming cost V 2 bases and J 3 bases; bases outside gene matches: 1. The CDR3 consists of 14 residues. The CDR3 nucleotides are TGCAGCGTTGAACGGGACAGGGGCTACAATGAGCAGTTCTTC. Translating gives CSVERDRGYNEQFF.

In its sample, this clone was seen a few times. This chain connects TRBV19 to TRBJ2-1; D gene uncertain. The CDR3 extends over 11 amino acids. Trimming stripped 0 bases from V and 10 bases from J, with 4 bases between. Looked up from germline, CDR1 is LNHDA and CDR2 is SQIVND (reference sequence). The CDR3 reads CASSIEGEQFF. The CDR3, as DNA: TGTGCCAGTAGTATAGAGGGGGAGCAGTTCTTC. The variable domain in full, with the rest retrieved from reference TRBV19 and TRBJ2-1, is DGGITQSPKYLFRKEGQNVTLSCEQNLNHDAMYWYRQDPGQGLRLIYYSQIVNDFQKGDIAEGYSVSREKKESFPLTVTSAQKNPTAFYLCASSIEGEQFFGPGTRLTVL.

Of note for this clone: The sample has other DNA sequences that encode this CDR3 too. V and J are TRBV5-4 and TRBJ2-7; D unresolved. There are 14 residues in the CDR3. CDR1 SGHNT and CDR2 YYREEE come from the germline V gene (reference sequence). V lost 0 bases, J lost 2 bases, and 9 bases lay in between. In DNA form, the CDR3 reads TGTGCCAGCAGCTTGGAAGTTGGGACCTACGAGCAGTACTTC. Translating gives CASSLEVGTYEQYF.

V and J are TRBV6-5 and TRBJ2-3; D remains ambiguous. Looked up from germline, CDR1 is MNHEY and CDR2 is SVGAGI. Trimming took 0 bases from V and 0 from J, leaving 10 bases between them. The CDR3 is made up of 16 amino acids. DNA of the CDR3: TGTGCCAGCAGTTACTCGTGGCGCGGAAGCACAGATACGCAGTATTTT. Translating gives CASSYSWRGSTDTQYF.

To note about this clone: The sample contains more than one DNA sequence encoding this CDR3. The chain is built from TRBV18 and TRBJ1-5, with D uncertain. V was shortened by 3 bases and J by 0 bases, with 6 bases between the two germline ends. Per the germline V gene, CDR1 is KGHSH and CDR2 is LQKENI. CDR3 length equals 14 residues. The CDR3 is CASSPQHSNQPQHF. In nucleotides, the CDR3 is TGTGCCAGCTCACCGCAGCATAGCAATCAGCCCCAGCATTTT.

The rearrangement uses TRBV5-1 and TRBJ1-2; D unresolved. The germline CDR1 and CDR2 sequences are SGHRS and YFSETQ. V lost 3 bases, J lost 7 bases, and 10 bases lay in between. CDR3 length: 12 residues. The chain's CDR3 is CASSSSEVGYTF. The DNA for the CDR3 is TGCGCCAGCAGCTCCTCTGAGGTTGGCTACACCTTC.

V is TRBV30 and J is TRBJ2-1; the D gene is possibly TRBD1 (6 bases). Trimming shortened V by 7 bases and J by 8 bases, and 21 bases separated the two germline ends. This CDR3 spans 14 amino acids. Germline CDR1 is GTSNPN and CDR2 is SVGIG (reference sequence). The DNA of the CDR3 is TGTGCCTCCTGGAACTGGGGGCATTCGGATGAGCAGTTCTTC. Encoded protein: CASWNWGHSDEQFF.

The chain links TRBV12-5 to TRBJ2-5; D call uncertain. The CDR3 length is 16 residues. Trimming shortened V by 5 bases and J by 2 bases, and 18 bases separated the two germline ends. Looked up from germline, CDR1 is LGHNT and CDR2 is FRNRAP. CDR3 sequence: CASGNPLCDRQETQYF. In DNA form, the CDR3 reads TGTGCTAGTGGTAACCCCCTCTGTGACCGACAAGAGACCCAGTACTTC.

The J gene is TRBJ2-7, the V gene TRBV6-1, with a tentative D call TRBD2 (6 bases). V lost 4 bases to trimming and J lost 6 bases, with 16 bases between them. Germline CDR1 and CDR2: MNHNS and SASEGT. The CDR3 runs 14 residues. CDR3 in amino acids: CASSGRTGEREQYF. Here the CDR3 DNA reads TGTGCCAGCAGTGGCAGGACGGGAGAACGCGAGCAGTACTTC.

This chain connects TRBV6-1 to TRBJ1-5, with 10 bases that match TRBD1. Germline V gives CDR1 MNHNS, CDR2 SASEGT. This CDR3 spans 15 amino acids. Trimming cost V 4 bases and J 6 bases; bases outside gene matches: 6. The CDR3 DNA reads as TGTGCCAGCAGTGGGGGGACAGGGGTAGGTCAGCCCCAGCATTTT. Protein: CASSGGTGVGQPQHF.

The V and J genes are TRBV5-1 and TRBJ2-3; 9 bases map to TRBD1. The V gene end was trimmed by 4 bases and the J gene end by 7 bases; junction bases not matched to a gene: 10. Per the germline V gene, CDR1 is SGHRS and CDR2 is YFSETQ. The CDR3 extends over 15 amino acids. The CDR3 nucleotides are TGCGCCAGCAGCCCCAACCGACAGGGGGACAATACGCAGTATTTT. This translates into CASSPNRQGDNTQYF.

The chain combines TRBV28 with TRBJ2-1; 7 positions match TRBD2. V trimming: 6 bases; J trimming: 9 bases; junction bases outside the gene matches: 8. Germline CDR1 and CDR2: MDHEN and SYDVKM. The CDR3 contains 13 residues. The DNA of the CDR3 is TGTGCCAGCAGCCGGACTAGAAGGAGTGAGCAGTTCTTC. Amino acids: CASSRTRRSEQFF.

The chain is built from TRBV28 and TRBJ2-5; 10 bases are shared with TRBD1. This CDR3 has 14 amino acids. Trimming at V came to 3 bases and at J to 5 bases, leaving 3 bases not matched to a gene. Looked up from germline, CDR1 is MDHEN and CDR2 is SYDVKM. The DNA for the CDR3 is TGTGCCAGCAGTTTGGGACAGGGGAGCGAGACCCAGTACTTC. Translation: CASSLGQGSETQYF.

The chain uses TRBV5-8 and TRBJ1-1, with unresolved D. With 0 bases removed from V and 3 bases from J, the gap between germline ends came to 6 bases. CDR3 length: 13 amino acids. Germline V gene sequence: CDR1 SGHTS, CDR2 YDEGEE. The chain's CDR3 is CASSLGVYTEAFF. In DNA form, the CDR3 reads TGTGCCAGCAGCTTGGGAGTTTACACTGAAGCTTTCTTT.

Notes on this clone: Additional DNA sequences in this sample encode the identical CDR3. This chain uses TRBV30 with TRBJ2-7; possibly TRBD1 for D (6 bases). CDR1 and CDR2 (germline): GTSNPN, SVGIG (reference sequence). Trimming removed 0 bases at V and 4 bases at J, with 10 bases between. CDR3 length equals 13 residues. CDR3 DNA sequence: TGTGCCTGGAGTGTAGGGCAGGGGTACGAGCAGTACTTC. Amino acid sequence: CAWSVGQGYEQYF.

This clone has just one count. The V and J genes are TRBV9 and TRBJ1-3, with 7 bases identical to TRBD1. CDR3 length: 16 amino acids. The V segment lost 2 bases and the J segment 0 bases; nucleotides outside the gene matches: 5. The germline gives CDR1 SGDLS, CDR2 YYNGEE. This chain's CDR3 is CASSVGTALSGNTIYF. DNA for the CDR3: TGTGCCAGCAGCGTCGGGACAGCCCTCTCTGGAAACACCATATATTTT.

The CDR3 DNA is TGTGCCAGCAGCTTACTGGCCCAAGAGACCCAGTACTTC. Protein: CASSLLAQETQYF. This chain joins TRBV7-8 and TRBJ2-5; no clear D gene. Between the trimmed V and J ends, which lost 2 bases and 1 base, there was a span of 5 bases. Germline CDR1 and CDR2: SGHVS and FQNEAQ. The CDR3 totals 13 residues.

The chain employs TRBV29-1 and TRBJ2-5; D unresolved. The V gene lost 6 bases and the J gene lost 1 base, with 3 bases spanning the gap. CDR3 length: 10 residues. CDR1 is SQVTM, CDR2 ANQGSEA, per germline. The CDR3: CSVFQETQYF. CDR3 in DNA: TGCAGCGTCTTCCAAGAGACCCAGTACTTC.

The chain links TRBV7-6 to TRBJ1-4; TRBD1 might be the D (5 bases). The CDR3 sequence is 14 residues long. Deletions cut 5 bases from V and 8 bases from J, with 15 bases between. Per germline, CDR1 SGHVS and CDR2 FNYEAQ. DNA of the CDR3: TGTGCCAGCAGCCGTCAGGGTATGGGGGAAAAACTGTTTTTT. Amino acids: CASSRQGMGEKLFF.